The 27 T cell receptor beta chains given below trace back to one sample, sequenced in a study of blood T cell repertoires in COVID-19. Measured with immunoSEQ multiplex PCR; TCRdb has only the in-frame clones, and not every one. The sample consists of approximately 310,000 clones, more than 70% of them appearing once. The material sequenced was peripheral blood. The receptors come from a woman aged 45-59 years who had recovered from COVID-19.

Turning to this clone: One end of the junction does not line up with germline, which may come from a read error. This sequence joins TRBV23-1 and TRBJ1-6, with a weak D call TRBD1 (6 bases). TRBV23-1 is assigned to the ORF class and has an uncertain function. The CDR3 totals 19 residues. The CDR3 reads CASTHDATGLISHNSPLHF. CDR3 in DNA: TGCGCCAGCACCCACGACGCTACAGGGCTTATCTCCCATAATTCACCCCTCCACTTT.

The chain employs TRBV6-5 and TRBJ2-7; perhaps TRBD2 as D (5 bases). With 3 bases removed from V and 6 bases from J, the gap between germline ends came to 12 bases. The CDR3 totals 13 residues. Germline-derived CDR1 and CDR2 are MNHEY and SVGAGI. CDR3 nucleotides: TGTGCCAGCAGTTATCAGCCTAGCAGCGAGCAGTACTTC. Translated, it gives CASSYQPSSEQYF.

The chain is built from TRBV9 and TRBJ2-1; 10 bases are a match to TRBD2. V trimming: 0 bases; J trimming: 1 base; junction bases outside the gene matches: 7. CDR1 is SGDLS, CDR2 YYNGEE, per germline. The CDR3 totals 18 residues. The CDR3 reads CASSVGLAGAGSYNEQFF. DNA for the CDR3: TGTGCCAGCAGCGTAGGGCTAGCGGGAGCGGGGTCCTACAATGAGCAGTTCTTC.

This chain joins TRBV21-1 and TRBJ1-2; the DNA was not used to check the table's D call, TRBD1. TRBV21-1 is marked as a pseudogene. The CDR3 totals 13 residues. CDR3 nucleotide sequence: TGTGCCAGCAGAAGAGAACAGGGGTCAAGCTACACCTTC. The encoded protein is CASRREQGSSYTF.

V usage is TRBV16 and J usage is TRBJ2-2; D might be TRBD2 (5 bases). V lost 3 bases and J lost 8, with 10 bases in between. Germline-derived CDR1 and CDR2 are KGHSY and FQNENV. This CDR3 is built from 13 residues. This CDR3 is CASSQEASGELFF. The CDR3 bases are TGTGCCAGCAGCCAGGAGGCTTCGGGGGAGCTGTTTTTT.

With regard to this clone: At one of its ends the junction is not consistent with the germline gene, which may arise from a read error. V and J are TRBV3-1 (or the pseudogene TRBV3-2) and TRBJ1-1; D remains ambiguous. This CDR3 spans 13 amino acids. Germline lookup yields CDR1 LGHDT and CDR2 YNNKEL (reference sequence). The CDR3 reads CASSRALGQPYLF. The CDR3 coding sequence is TGTGCCAGCAGCCGGGCCCTTGGGCAGCCTTATCTCTTT.

For this clone: Other DNA sequences of this sample code for an identical CDR3. The rearrangement links TRBV7-2 to TRBJ2-3; D remains ambiguous. The V and J ends lost 1 base and 1 base respectively, with 6 bases between them. There are 14 residues in the CDR3. Germline loops: CDR1 SGHTA, CDR2 FQGNSA. CDR3 residues: CASSLDRGTDTQYF. The DNA of the CDR3 is TGTGCCAGCAGCTTAGATCGCGGCACAGATACGCAGTATTTT.

The chain employs TRBV19 and TRBJ2-1; 13 bases match TRBD2. V shed 6 bases and J 5 bases; nucleotides not matched to a gene: 7. Germline V gene data show CDR1 as LNHDA and CDR2 as SQIVND (reference sequence). This CDR3 region has 16 residues. CDR3 region: CASRTLAGGLNNEQFF. The DNA of the CDR3 is TGTGCCAGTAGGACACTAGCGGGAGGGTTGAACAATGAGCAGTTCTTC.

DNA of the CDR3: TGTGCCAGCAGCCCGGAGAGGGGGGGATCAGATACGCAGTATTTT. Its protein product is CASSPERGGSDTQYF. The chain carries TRBV9 and TRBJ2-3; weak D call: TRBD2 (7 bases). V dropped 4 bases and J dropped 4 bases, with 16 bases sitting between them. This CDR3 contains 15 residues. From germline, CDR1 is SGDLS and CDR2 YYNGEE.

This CDR3 is CASSVVSGIGTGELFF. Here the CDR3 DNA reads TGTGCCAGCAGTGTCGTTAGCGGGATTGGCACCGGGGAGCTGTTTTTT. The chain employs TRBV6-1 and TRBJ2-2, with TRBD2 identical over 8 bases. With 4 bases clipped from V and 4 bases from J, the junction kept 8 bases outside the gene matches. This CDR3 is 16 amino acids long. Per germline, CDR1 MNHNS and CDR2 SASEGT.

This clone was counted a few times. The genes are TRBV19 and TRBJ2-3; D is uncertain. V gave up 4 bases and J gave up 3 bases, with 5 bases separating them. The CDR3 is 12 amino acids. CDR1 and CDR2 (germline): LNHDA, SQIVND (reference sequence). CDR3: CASSTGTDTQYF. CDR3 nucleotide sequence: TGTGCCAGTAGTACCGGGACAGATACGCAGTATTTT.

V gene TRBV2 combines with J gene TRBJ2-7, with D perhaps matching TRBD1 (6 bases). The CDR3 spans 14 residues. V shed 6 bases and J shed 4 bases, with 16 bases lying between them. Germline values: CDR1 SNHLY, CDR2 FYNNEI. Here the CDR3 reads CASRHRTVNYEQYF. As DNA, the CDR3 is TGTGCCAGCAGACATAGGACAGTGAATTACGAGCAGTACTTC.

This sequence joins TRBV2 and TRBJ1-1; TRBD1 aligns across 8 bases. The CDR3 contains 13 residues. The V gene end was trimmed by 4 bases and the J gene end by 10 bases; junction bases not matched to a gene: 8. Germline CDR1 reads SNHLY; CDR2 reads FYNNEI. This CDR3 reads CASSGTGLSIAFF. The CDR3 DNA reads as TGTGCCAGCAGTGGGACAGGGTTATCCATAGCTTTCTTT.

On this clone itself: In the same sample, other DNA sequences code for this CDR3. The rearrangement links TRBV5-1 to TRBJ2-3; no clear D gene. Germline lookup yields CDR1 SGHRS and CDR2 YFSETQ. V was clipped by 3 bases and J by 1 base, with 6 bases between them. CDR3 length: 13 amino acids. The CDR3 nucleotides read TGCGCCAGCAGCTCCCAGGGCACAGATACGCAGTATTTT. This gives the protein CASSSQGTDTQYF.

V and J are TRBV15 and TRBJ1-4, with 8 positions matching TRBD1. The J segment lost 8 bases and the V segment lost 2 bases, leaving 7 bases of the junction unmatched. CDR1 and CDR2 (germline): LNHNV, YYDKDF (reference sequence). The CDR3 totals 15 residues. CDR3 residues: CATSRTGGGREKLFF. The CDR3 DNA follows: TGTGCCACCAGCAGAACAGGGGGTGGTCGGGAAAAACTGTTTTTT.

The chain carries TRBV30 and TRBJ1-5, with 7 bases lining up with TRBD1. V was pared by 2 bases and J by 6 bases, with 4 bases of the junction left unmatched. Germline V gene lookup returns CDR1 GTSNPN and CDR2 SVGIG (reference sequence). This CDR3 spans 13 amino acids. As DNA, the CDR3 is TGTGCCTGGAGTCACAGGGGAACTCAGCCCCAGCATTTT. Protein sequence: CAWSHRGTQPQHF.

The rearrangement joins TRBV10-2 to TRBJ2-1; tentatively, D is TRBD1 (6 bases). With 8 bases removed from V and 0 bases from J, the gap between germline ends came to 14 bases. Germline values: CDR1 WSHSY, CDR2 SAAADI. The CDR3 sequence is 15 residues long. CDR3 loop: CASGWGQISYNEQFF. Written as DNA, the CDR3 is TGCGCCAGCGGCTGGGGACAAATCTCCTACAATGAGCAGTTCTTC.

The rearrangement uses TRBV5-4 and TRBJ2-7; 7 nucleotides line up with TRBD2. This CDR3 is built from 14 residues. V lost 2 bases, J lost 6 bases, and 8 bases stayed unmatched. Germline CDR1 reads SGHNT; CDR2 reads YYREEE (reference sequence). The CDR3 bases are TGTGCCAGCAGCTTAGCGGGAAGAGTGGGCGAGCAGTACTTC. It is translated as CASSLAGRVGEQYF.

The chain carries TRBV4-3 and TRBJ2-1; maybe TRBD2 (7 bases). Trimming pared 0 bases from V and 4 bases from J, leaving 13 bases between. The CDR3 totals 16 residues. From germline, CDR1 is LGHNA and CDR2 YSLEER. CDR3 sequence (DNA): TGCGCCAGCAGCCAAGATACCGGGGGGCCATACAATGAGCAGTTCTTC. This sequence encodes CASSQDTGGPYNEQFF.

V gene TRBV7-2 combines with J gene TRBJ2-5; 8 nucleotides agree with TRBD2. The CDR3 extends over 15 amino acids. With 5 bases clipped from V and 2 bases from J, the junction kept 7 bases outside the gene matches. In germline, CDR1 is SGHTA, CDR2 FQGNSA. CDR3: CASSLSGGRQETQYF. In DNA form, the CDR3 reads TGTGCCAGCAGCCTTAGTGGCGGGAGGCAAGAGACCCAGTACTTC.

This chain joins TRBV7-2 and TRBJ2-7; TRBD1 matches 7 bases. This CDR3 spans 15 amino acids. The V gene end was trimmed by 5 bases and the J gene end by 3 bases; junction bases not matched to a gene: 10. Germline lookup yields CDR1 SGHTA and CDR2 FQGNSA. CDR3 protein: CASSSLFRDSYEQYF. CDR3 DNA sequence: TGTGCCAGCAGCAGTCTCTTCCGGGACAGCTACGAGCAGTACTTC. Variable domain in full (rest from reference TRBV7-2 and TRBJ2-7): GAGVSQSPSNKVTEKGKDVELRCDPISGHTALYWYRQSLGQGLEFLIYFQGNSAPDKSGLPSDRFSAERTGGSVSTLTIQRTQQEDSAVYLCASSSLFRDSYEQYFGPGTRLTVT.

J is TRBJ2-7 and V is TRBV29-1, with D possibly being TRBD1 (7 bases). The germline gives CDR1 SQVTM, CDR2 ANQGSEA. This CDR3 region has 16 residues. With 3 bases removed from V and 7 bases from J, the gap between germline ends came to 25 bases. CDR3 sequence: CSVEGAGGTARREQYF. The CDR3 DNA sequence: TGCAGCGTTGAGGGGGCCGGAGGGACAGCCCGTAGGGAGCAGTACTTC.

The rearrangement joins TRBV3-1 (or the pseudogene TRBV3-2) to TRBJ1-2; D not resolved. Germline CDR1 reads LGHDT; CDR2 reads YNNKEL (reference sequence). CDR3 length equals 14 residues. Trimming stripped 0 bases from V and 4 bases from J, with 9 bases between. CDR3: CASSQEAQFYGYTF. The CDR3, as DNA: TGTGCCAGCAGCCAAGAGGCACAGTTCTATGGCTACACCTTC.

This clone showed up just once. The chain joins TRBV7-9 to TRBJ1-1; D is perhaps TRBD1 (6 bases). The CDR3 is 14 residues long. Germline CDR1 reads SEHNR; CDR2 reads FQNEAQ (reference sequence). Deletions cut 5 bases from V and 3 bases from J, with 13 bases between. CDR3 nucleotide sequence: TGTGCCAGCAGCCTCAGAGGGGGGGACACTGAAGCTTTCTTT. It codes for CASSLRGGDTEAFF.

V is TRBV5-4 and J is TRBJ1-2; D is unclear. The V gene lost 4 bases and the J gene lost 4 bases, with 11 bases spanning the gap. The CDR3 consists of 13 residues. The V gene's germline CDR1 is SGHNT and CDR2 YYREEE (reference sequence). The CDR3 here is CASSPERAYGYTF. The CDR3 DNA follows: TGTGCCAGCAGCCCTGAGAGGGCCTATGGCTACACCTTC.

The genes are TRBV10-3 and TRBJ2-1; TRBD1 agrees at 7 bases. Germline values: CDR1 ENHRY, CDR2 SYGVKD. With V trimmed by 10 bases and J by 5 bases, 11 bases remained unmatched. The CDR3 length is 14 residues. In DNA, the CDR3 is TGTGCCACCGGGACAGCCGGAAGGAACAATGAGCAGTTCTTC. It yields the protein CATGTAGRNNEQFF.

The J gene is TRBJ1-1, the V gene TRBV5-1, with a tentative D call TRBD1 (5 bases). CDR3 length equals 15 residues. Between the trimmed V and J ends, which lost 1 base and 2 bases, there was a span of 12 bases. Germline-derived CDR1 and CDR2 are SGHRS and YFSETQ. This CDR3 is CASSLSRGVNTEAFF. The CDR3 bases are TGCGCCAGCAGCTTGTCTCGGGGGGTAAACACTGAAGCTTTCTTT.